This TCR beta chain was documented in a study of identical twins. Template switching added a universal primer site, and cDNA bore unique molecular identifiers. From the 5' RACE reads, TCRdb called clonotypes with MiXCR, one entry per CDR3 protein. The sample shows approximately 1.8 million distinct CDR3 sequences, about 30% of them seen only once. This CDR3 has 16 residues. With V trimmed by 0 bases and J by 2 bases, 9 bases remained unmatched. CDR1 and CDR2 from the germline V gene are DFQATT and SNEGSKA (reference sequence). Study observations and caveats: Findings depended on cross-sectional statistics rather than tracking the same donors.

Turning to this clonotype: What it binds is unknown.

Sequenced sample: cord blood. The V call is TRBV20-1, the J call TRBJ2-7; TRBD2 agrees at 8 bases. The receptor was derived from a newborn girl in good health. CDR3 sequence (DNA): TGCAGTGCTAGAGATCCCCTAGCGGGCGCCACCTACGAGCAGTACTTC. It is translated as CSARDPLAGATYEQYF.